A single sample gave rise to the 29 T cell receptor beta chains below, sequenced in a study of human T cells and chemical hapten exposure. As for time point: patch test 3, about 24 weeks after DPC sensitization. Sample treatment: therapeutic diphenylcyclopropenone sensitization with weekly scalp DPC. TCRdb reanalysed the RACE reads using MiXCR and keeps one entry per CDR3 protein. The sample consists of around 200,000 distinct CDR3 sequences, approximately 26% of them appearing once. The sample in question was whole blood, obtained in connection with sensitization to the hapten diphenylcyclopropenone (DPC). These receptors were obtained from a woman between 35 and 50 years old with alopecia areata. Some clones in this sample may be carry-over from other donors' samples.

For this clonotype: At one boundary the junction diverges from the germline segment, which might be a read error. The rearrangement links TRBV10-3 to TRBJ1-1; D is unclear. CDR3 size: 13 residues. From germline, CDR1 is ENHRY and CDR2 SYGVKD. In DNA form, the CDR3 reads TGTGCCATCAGGGAGTCAGTGAACACTGAAGCTTTCTTT. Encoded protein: CAIRESVNTEAFF.

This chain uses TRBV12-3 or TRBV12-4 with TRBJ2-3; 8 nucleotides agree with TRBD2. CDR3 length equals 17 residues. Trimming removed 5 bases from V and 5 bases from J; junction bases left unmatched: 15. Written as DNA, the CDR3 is TGTGCCAGCAGTGGGGGGACTAGTCCTGAAATCGGAGATACGCAGTATTTT. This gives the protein CASSGGTSPEIGDTQYF.

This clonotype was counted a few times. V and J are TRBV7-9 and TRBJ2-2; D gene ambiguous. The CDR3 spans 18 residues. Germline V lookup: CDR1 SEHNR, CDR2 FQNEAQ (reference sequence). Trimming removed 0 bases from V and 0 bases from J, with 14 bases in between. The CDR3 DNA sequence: TGTGCCAGCAGCTTAGCTATCGGAGTAGGGCCGAACACCGGGGAGCTGTTTTTT. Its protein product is CASSLAIGVGPNTGELFF.

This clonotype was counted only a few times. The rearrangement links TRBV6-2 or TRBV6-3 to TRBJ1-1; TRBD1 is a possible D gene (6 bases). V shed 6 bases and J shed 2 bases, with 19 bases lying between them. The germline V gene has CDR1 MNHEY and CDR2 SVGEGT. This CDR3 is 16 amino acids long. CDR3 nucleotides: TGTGCCAGCAGCCTCCAAGGGGGACACTTAAACACTGAAGCTTTCTTT. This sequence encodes CASSLQGGHLNTEAFF.

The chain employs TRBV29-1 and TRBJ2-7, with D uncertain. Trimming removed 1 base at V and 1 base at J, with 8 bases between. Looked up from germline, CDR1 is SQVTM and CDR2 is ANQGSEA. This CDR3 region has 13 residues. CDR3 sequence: CSVEVGRSYEQYF. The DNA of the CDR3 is TGCAGCGTTGAAGTCGGAAGGTCCTACGAGCAGTACTTC.

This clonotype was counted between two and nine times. CDR3 sequence: CASSLASGLAGVQEYF. In DNA, the CDR3 is TGTGCCAGCAGCTTAGCGTCCGGGCTAGCGGGAGTCCAGGAGTACTTC. The chain links TRBV7-2 to TRBJ2-7; 10 bases align to TRBD2. CDR1 and CDR2 (germline): SGHTA, FQGNSA. V was clipped by 0 bases and J by 11 bases; unmatched bases: 13. CDR3 length: 16 residues.

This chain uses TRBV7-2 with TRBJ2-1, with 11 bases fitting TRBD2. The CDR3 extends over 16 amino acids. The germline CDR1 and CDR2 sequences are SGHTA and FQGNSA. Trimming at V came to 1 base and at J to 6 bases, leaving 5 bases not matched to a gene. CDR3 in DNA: TGTGCCAGCAGCTTAGATGGGACTAGCGGCTCCAATGAGCAGTTCTTC. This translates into CASSLDGTSGSNEQFF.

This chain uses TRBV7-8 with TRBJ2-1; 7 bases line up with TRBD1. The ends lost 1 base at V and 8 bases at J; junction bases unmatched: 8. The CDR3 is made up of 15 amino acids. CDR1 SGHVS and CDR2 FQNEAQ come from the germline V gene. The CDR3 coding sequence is TGTGCCAGCAGCTTAGGACCGGGACAGAGGGATGAGCAGTTCTTC. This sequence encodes CASSLGPGQRDEQFF. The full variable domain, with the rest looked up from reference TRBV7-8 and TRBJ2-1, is GAGVSQSPRYKVAKRGQDVALRCDPISGHVSLFWYQQALGQGPEFLTYFQNEAQLDKSGLPSDRFFAERPEGSVSTLKIQRTQQEDSAVYLCASSLGPGQRDEQFFGPGTRLTVL.

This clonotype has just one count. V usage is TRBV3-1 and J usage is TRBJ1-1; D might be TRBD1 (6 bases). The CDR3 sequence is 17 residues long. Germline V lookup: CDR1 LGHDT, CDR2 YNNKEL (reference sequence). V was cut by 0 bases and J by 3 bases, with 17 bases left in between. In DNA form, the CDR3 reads TGTGCCAGCAGCCAAGATAGGTTCGAGGGGGGGGACACTGAAGCTTTCTTT. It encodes CASSQDRFEGGDTEAFF.

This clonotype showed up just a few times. The CDR3 protein is CASSLGGRTGTNTGELFF. The CDR3 DNA sequence: TGTGCCAGCAGCTTAGGGGGACGGACCGGGACGAACACCGGGGAGCTGTTTTTT. The V gene is TRBV7-6, the J gene TRBJ2-2; D is possibly TRBD1 or TRBD2 (5 bases each). The germline CDR1 and CDR2 sequences are SGHVS and FNYEAQ. The V gene lost 1 base and the J gene lost 0 bases, with 15 bases spanning the gap. This CDR3 spans 18 amino acids. The entire variable domain, with the rest obtained from reference TRBV7-6 and TRBJ2-2, is as follows: GAGVSQSPRYKVTKRGQDVALRCDPISGHVSLYWYRQALGQGPEFLTYFNYEAQQDKSGLPNDRFSAERPEGSISTLTIQRTEQRDSAMYRCASSLGGRTGTNTGELFFGEGSRLTVL.

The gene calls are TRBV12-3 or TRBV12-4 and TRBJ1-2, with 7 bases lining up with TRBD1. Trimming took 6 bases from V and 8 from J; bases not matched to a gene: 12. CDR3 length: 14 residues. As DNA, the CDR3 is TGTGCCAGCAGAACCCGGGCCGGAGGGGGCGGCTACACCTTC. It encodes CASRTRAGGGGYTF.

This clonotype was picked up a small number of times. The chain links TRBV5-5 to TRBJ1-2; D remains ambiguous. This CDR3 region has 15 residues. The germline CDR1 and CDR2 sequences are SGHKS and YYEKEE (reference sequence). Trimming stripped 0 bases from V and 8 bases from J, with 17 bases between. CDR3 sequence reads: CASSLAFSSVEGYTF. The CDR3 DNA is TGTGCCAGCAGCTTGGCTTTCAGTTCGGTGGAGGGCTACACCTTC.

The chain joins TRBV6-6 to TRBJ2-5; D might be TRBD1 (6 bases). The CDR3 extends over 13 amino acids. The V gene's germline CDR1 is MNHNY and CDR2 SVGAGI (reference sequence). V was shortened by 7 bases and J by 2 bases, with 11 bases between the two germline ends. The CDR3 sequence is CASISDSQETQYF. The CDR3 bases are TGTGCCAGCATCTCGGACAGTCAAGAGACCCAGTACTTC.

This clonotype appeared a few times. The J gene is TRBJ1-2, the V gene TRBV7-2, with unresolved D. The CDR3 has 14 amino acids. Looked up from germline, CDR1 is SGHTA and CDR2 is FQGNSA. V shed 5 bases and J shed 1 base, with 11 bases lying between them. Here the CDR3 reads CASSPSDGNYGYTF. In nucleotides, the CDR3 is TGTGCCAGCAGCCCCTCCGACGGTAACTATGGCTACACCTTC.

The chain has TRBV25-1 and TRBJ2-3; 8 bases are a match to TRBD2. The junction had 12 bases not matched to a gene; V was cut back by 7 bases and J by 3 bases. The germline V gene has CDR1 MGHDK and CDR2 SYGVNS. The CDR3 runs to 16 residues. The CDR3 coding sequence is TGTGCCAGCACCCAATCGGCGGGGGGAGCAACAGATACGCAGTATTTT. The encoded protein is CASTQSAGGATDTQYF.

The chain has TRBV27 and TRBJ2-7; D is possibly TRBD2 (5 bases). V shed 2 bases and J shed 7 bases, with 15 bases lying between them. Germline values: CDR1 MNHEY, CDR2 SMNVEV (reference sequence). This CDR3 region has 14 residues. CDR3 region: CASSLTGSRMEQYF. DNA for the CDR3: TGTGCCAGCAGTTTAACTGGGAGCCGTATGGAGCAGTACTTC.

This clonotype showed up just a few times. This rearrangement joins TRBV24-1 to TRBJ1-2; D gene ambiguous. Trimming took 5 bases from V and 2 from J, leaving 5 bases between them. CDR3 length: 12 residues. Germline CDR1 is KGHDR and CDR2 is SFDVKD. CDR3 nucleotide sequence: TGTGCCACCAGTGCCCAGAACTATGGCTACACCTTC. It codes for CATSAQNYGYTF.

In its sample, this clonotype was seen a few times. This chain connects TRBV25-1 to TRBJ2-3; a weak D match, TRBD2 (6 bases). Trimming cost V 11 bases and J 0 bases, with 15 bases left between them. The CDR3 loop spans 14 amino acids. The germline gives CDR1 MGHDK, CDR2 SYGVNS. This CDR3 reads CARRGNSSTDTQYF. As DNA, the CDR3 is TGTGCCCGCCGGGGGAACTCTAGCACAGATACGCAGTATTTT.

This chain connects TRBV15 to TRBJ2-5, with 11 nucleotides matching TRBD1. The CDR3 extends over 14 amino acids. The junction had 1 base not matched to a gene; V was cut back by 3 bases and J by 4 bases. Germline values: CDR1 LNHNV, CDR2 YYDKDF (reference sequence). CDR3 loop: CATSRDRGRETQYF. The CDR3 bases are TGTGCCACCAGCAGGGACAGGGGGCGAGAGACCCAGTACTTC.

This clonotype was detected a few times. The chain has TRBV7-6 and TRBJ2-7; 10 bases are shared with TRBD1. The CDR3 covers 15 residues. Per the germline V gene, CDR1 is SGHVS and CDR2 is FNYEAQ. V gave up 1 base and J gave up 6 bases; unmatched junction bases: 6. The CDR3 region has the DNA TGTGCCAGCAGCTTAGAGGACAGGGGGGGAGGCGAGCAGTACTTC. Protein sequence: CASSLEDRGGGEQYF. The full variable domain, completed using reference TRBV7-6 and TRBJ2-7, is GAGVSQSPRYKVTKRGQDVALRCDPISGHVSLYWYRQALGQGPEFLTYFNYEAQQDKSGLPNDRFSAERPEGSISTLTIQRTEQRDSAMYRCASSLEDRGGGEQYFGPGTRLTVT.

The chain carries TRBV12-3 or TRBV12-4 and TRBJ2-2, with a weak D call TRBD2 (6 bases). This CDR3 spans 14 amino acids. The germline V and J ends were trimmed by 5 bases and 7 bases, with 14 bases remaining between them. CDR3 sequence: CASSPRLEGGELFF. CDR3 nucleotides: TGTGCCAGCAGTCCGAGACTAGAGGGCGGGGAGCTGTTTTTT.

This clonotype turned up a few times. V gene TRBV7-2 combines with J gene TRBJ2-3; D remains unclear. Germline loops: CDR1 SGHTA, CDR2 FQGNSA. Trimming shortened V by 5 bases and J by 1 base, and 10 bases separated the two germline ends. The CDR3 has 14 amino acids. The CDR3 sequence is CASSPWAGTDTQYF. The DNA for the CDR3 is TGTGCCAGCAGCCCCTGGGCGGGCACAGATACGCAGTATTTT.

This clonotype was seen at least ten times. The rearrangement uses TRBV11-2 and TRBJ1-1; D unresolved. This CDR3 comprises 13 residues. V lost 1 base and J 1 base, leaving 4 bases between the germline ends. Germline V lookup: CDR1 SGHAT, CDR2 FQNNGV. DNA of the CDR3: TGTGCCAGCAGCTTAGCAGGGAACACTGAAGCTTTCTTT. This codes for CASSLAGNTEAFF.

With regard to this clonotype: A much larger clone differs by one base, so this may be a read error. CDR3: CASSTTVRTDTQYF. For the CDR3, the DNA is TGTGCCAGCAGCACGACAGTTCGCACAGATACGCAGTATTTT. The chain joins TRBV7-2 to TRBJ2-3; weak D call: TRBD1 (5 bases). The CDR3 consists of 14 residues. Trimming left V 5 bases short and J 1 base short, with 10 bases between. The germline CDR1 and CDR2 sequences are SGHTA and FQGNSA.

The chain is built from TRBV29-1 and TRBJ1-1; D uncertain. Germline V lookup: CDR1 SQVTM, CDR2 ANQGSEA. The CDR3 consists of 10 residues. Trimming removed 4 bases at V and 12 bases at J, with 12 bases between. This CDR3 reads CSVGWEMPFF. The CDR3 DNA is TGCAGCGTTGGTTGGGAAATGCCTTTCTTT.

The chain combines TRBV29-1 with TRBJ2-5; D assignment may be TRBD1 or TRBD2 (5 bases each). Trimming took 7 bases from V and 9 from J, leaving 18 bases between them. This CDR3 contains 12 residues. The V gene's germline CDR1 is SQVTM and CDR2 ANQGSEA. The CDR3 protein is CSAPGPGSSQYF. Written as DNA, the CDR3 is TGCAGCGCACCGGGACCGGGGTCCTCCCAGTACTTC.

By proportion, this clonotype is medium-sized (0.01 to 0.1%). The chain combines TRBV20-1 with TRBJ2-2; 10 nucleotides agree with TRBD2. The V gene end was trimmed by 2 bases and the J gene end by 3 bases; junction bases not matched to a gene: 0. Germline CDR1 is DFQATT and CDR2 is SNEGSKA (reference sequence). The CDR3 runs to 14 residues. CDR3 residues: CSARLAGDTGELFF. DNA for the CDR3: TGCAGTGCTAGACTAGCGGGAGACACCGGGGAGCTGTTTTTT.

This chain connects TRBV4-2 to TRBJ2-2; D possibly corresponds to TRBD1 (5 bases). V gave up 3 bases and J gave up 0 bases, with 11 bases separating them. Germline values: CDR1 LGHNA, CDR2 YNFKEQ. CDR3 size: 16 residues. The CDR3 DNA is TGTGCCAGCAGCCACCCCAGGGCCACGAACACCGGGGAGCTGTTTTTT. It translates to CASSHPRATNTGELFF.

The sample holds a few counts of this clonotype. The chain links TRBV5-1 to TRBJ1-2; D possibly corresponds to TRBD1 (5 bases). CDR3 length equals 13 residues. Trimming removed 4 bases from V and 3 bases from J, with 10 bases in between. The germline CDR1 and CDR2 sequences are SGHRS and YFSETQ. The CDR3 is CASSPGLDYGYTF. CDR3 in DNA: TGCGCCAGCAGCCCGGGACTGGACTATGGCTACACCTTC. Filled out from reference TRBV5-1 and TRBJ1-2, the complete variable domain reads KAGVTQTPRYLIKTRGQQVTLSCSPISGHRSVSWYQQTPGQGLQFLFEYFSETQRNKGNFPGRFSGRQFSNSRSEMNVSTLELGDSALYLCASSPGLDYGYTFGSGTRLTVV.